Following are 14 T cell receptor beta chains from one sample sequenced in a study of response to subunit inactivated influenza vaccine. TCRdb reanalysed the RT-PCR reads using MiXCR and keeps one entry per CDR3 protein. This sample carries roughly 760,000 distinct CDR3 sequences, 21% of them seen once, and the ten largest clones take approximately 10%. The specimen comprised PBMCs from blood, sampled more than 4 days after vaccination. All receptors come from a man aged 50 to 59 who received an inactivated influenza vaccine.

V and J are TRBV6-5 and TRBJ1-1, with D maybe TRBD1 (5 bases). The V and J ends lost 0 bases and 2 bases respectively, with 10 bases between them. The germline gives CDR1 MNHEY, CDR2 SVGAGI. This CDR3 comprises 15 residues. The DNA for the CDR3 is TGTGCCAGCAGTTACTCGATTCAGGGAAACACTGAAGCTTTCTTT. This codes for CASSYSIQGNTEAFF.

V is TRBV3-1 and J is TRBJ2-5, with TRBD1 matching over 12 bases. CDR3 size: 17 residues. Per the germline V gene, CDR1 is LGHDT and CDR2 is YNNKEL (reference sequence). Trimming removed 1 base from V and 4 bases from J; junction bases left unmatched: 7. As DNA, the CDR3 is TGTGCCAGCAGCCAAGGTAGATGGGACAGGGGGCGAGAGACCCAGTACTTC. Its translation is CASSQGRWDRGRETQYF.

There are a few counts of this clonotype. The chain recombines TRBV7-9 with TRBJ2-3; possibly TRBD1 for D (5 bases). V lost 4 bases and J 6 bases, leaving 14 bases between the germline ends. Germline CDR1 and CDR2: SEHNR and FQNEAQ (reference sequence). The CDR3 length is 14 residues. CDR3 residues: CASSSRAWGDTQYF. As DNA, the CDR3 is TGTGCCAGCAGCTCCAGGGCGTGGGGTGATACGCAGTATTTT.

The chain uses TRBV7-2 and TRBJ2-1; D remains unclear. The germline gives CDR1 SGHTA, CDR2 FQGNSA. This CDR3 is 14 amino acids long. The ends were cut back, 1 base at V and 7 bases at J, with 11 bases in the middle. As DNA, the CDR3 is TGTGCCAGCAGCTTAGTCCCCCTCCCAAATGAGCAGTTCTTC. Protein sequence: CASSLVPLPNEQFF.

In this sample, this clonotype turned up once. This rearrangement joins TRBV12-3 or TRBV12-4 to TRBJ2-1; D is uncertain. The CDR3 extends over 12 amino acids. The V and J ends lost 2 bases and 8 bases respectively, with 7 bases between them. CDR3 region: CASSLSTHEQFF. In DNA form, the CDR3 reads TGTGCCAGCAGTTTAAGTACTCATGAGCAGTTCTTC.

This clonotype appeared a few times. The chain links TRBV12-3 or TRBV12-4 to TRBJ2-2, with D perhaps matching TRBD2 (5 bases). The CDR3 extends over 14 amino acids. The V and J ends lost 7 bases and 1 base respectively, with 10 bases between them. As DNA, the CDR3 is TGTGCCAGCACCCACGGGGTGAACACCGGGGAGCTGTTTTTT. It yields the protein CASTHGVNTGELFF.

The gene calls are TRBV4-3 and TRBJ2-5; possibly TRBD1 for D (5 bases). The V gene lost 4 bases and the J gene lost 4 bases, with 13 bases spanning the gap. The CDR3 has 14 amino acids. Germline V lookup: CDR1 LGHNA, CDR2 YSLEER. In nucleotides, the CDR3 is TGCGCCAGCAGCCCGCAGGGTCCGGGAGAGACCCAGTACTTC. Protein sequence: CASSPQGPGETQYF.

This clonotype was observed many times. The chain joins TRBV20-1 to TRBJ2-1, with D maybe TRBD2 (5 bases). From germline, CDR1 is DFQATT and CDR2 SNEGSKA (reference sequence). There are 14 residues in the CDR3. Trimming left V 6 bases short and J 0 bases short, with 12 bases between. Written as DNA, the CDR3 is TGCAGTGCAAGAACTACTAGCTCCTACAATGAGCAGTTCTTC. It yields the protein CSARTTSSYNEQFF.

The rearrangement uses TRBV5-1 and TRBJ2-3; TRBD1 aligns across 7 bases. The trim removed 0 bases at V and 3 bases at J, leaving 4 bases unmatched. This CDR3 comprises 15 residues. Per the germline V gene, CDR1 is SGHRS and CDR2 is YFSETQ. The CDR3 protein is CASSLGDRVTDTQYF. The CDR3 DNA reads TGCGCCAGCAGCTTGGGAGACAGGGTAACAGATACGCAGTATTTT.

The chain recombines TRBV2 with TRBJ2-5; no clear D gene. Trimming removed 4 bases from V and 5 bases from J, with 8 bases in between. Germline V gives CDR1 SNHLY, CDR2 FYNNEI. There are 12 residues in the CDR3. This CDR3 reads CASSAYRETQYF. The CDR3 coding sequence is TGTGCCAGCAGTGCCTATAGGGAGACCCAGTACTTC.

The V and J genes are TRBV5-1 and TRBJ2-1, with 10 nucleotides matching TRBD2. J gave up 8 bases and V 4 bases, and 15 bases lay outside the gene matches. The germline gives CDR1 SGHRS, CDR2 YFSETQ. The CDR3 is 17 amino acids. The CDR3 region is CASSRTAGGPGVDEQFF. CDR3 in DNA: TGCGCCAGCAGCCGTACAGCGGGAGGGCCGGGGGTGGATGAGCAGTTCTTC.

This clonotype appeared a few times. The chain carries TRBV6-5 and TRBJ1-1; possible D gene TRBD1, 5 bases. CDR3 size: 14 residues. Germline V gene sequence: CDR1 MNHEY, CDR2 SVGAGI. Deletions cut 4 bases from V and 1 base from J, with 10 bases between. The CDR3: CASSSGRANTEAFF. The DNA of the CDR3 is TGTGCCAGCAGTTCAGGGAGAGCGAACACTGAAGCTTTCTTT.

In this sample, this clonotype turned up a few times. CDR3 amino acids: CASSPQEVRLKEKLFF. CDR3 DNA: TGTGCCAGCAGCCCCCAGGAGGTCAGGTTGAAAGAAAAACTGTTTTTT. This sequence joins TRBV7-9 and TRBJ1-4; D is undetermined. V was shortened by 5 bases and J by 8 bases, with 21 bases between the two germline ends. This CDR3 region has 16 residues. CDR1 is SEHNR and CDR2 is FQNEAQ in the germline V gene (reference sequence).

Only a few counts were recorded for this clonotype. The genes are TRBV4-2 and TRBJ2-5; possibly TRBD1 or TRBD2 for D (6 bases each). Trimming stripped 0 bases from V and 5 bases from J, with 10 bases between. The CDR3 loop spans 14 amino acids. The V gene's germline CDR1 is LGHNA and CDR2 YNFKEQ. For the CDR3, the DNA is TGTGCCAGCAGCCAAGATTCGGGGGCGGAGACCCAGTACTTC. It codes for CASSQDSGAETQYF.